Each of the 8 T cell receptor beta chains below was sequenced from the same sample in a study of blood T cell repertoires in COVID-19. Only in-frame clones appear in the TCRdb table, and some are missing; sequencing was by immunoSEQ multiplex PCR. The table shows 100,000 to 120,000 clones, with around 83% occurring only once. The sequenced sample consisted of peripheral blood. The receptor set was obtained from a middle-aged man with acute or convalescent COVID-19.

The rearrangement uses TRBV27 and TRBJ2-7; a possible D gene is TRBD2 (5 bases). There are 15 residues in the CDR3. V lost 7 bases and J 2 bases, leaving 18 bases between the germline ends. From germline, CDR1 is MNHEY and CDR2 SMNVEV (reference sequence). The CDR3 spells CASTPNGLLTYEQYF. CDR3 sequence (DNA): TGTGCCAGCACCCCGAACGGACTCCTAACCTACGAGCAGTACTTC.

This clone appeared a few times. J is TRBJ2-3 and V is TRBV12-3 or TRBV12-4; 8 nucleotides line up with TRBD1. V shed 0 bases and J 10 bases; nucleotides not matched to a gene: 3. The CDR3 is 13 residues long. The CDR3 region has the DNA TGTGCCAGCAGTTTAGCCAACAGGGGGGCGCAGTATTTT. Protein sequence: CASSLANRGAQYF.

V usage is TRBV7-9 and J usage is TRBJ1-1; D may be TRBD1 (5 bases). The CDR3 consists of 13 residues. In germline, CDR1 is SEHNR, CDR2 FQNEAQ (reference sequence). V lost 4 bases, J lost 4 bases, and 10 bases lay in between. CDR3 nucleotides: TGTGCCAGCAGCTCAGGGTCTGGCACTGAAGCTTTCTTT. Amino acids: CASSSGSGTEAFF.

This clone came up once. The chain has TRBV29-1 and TRBJ2-2; D perhaps matches TRBD2 (7 bases). The V gene lost 6 bases and the J gene lost 0 bases, with 11 bases spanning the gap. This CDR3 contains 14 residues. Germline lookup yields CDR1 SQVTM and CDR2 ANQGSEA. Here the CDR3 reads CSVRGGPNTGELFF. The CDR3 nucleotides read TGCAGCGTGAGGGGGGGGCCGAACACCGGGGAGCTGTTTTTT.

Written as DNA, the CDR3 is TGCAGCGTTGAACGGTCAGGGGGCCGCACTGAAGCTTTCTTT. Its translation is CSVERSGGRTEAFF. The chain links TRBV29-1 to TRBJ1-1; 8 nucleotides line up with TRBD1. The CDR3 has 14 residues. CDR1 is SQVTM, CDR2 ANQGSEA, per germline. The ends lost 2 bases at V and 4 bases at J; junction bases unmatched: 6.

V is TRBV20-1 and J is TRBJ2-7; D possibly corresponds to TRBD1 (6 bases). CDR1 and CDR2 (germline): DFQATT, SNEGSKA (reference sequence). This CDR3 has 11 residues. V dropped 5 bases and J dropped 4 bases, with 9 bases sitting between them. The DNA for the CDR3 is TGCAGTGCTCCACAGGGTTACGAGCAGTACTTC. It yields the protein CSAPQGYEQYF.

The V and J genes are TRBV2 and TRBJ1-2; D ambiguous. This CDR3 is built from 10 residues. Germline V gives CDR1 SNHLY, CDR2 FYNNEI. Trimming took off 6 bases at V and 4 bases at J, with 3 bases between the two ends. CDR3 residues: CASRAYGYTF. The CDR3, as DNA: TGTGCCAGCAGGGCCTATGGCTACACCTTC.

The chain combines TRBV7-3 with TRBJ1-1, with 7 bases matching TRBD1. After removal of 4 bases from V and 8 bases from J, the junction contained 4 bases not matched to a gene. Germline CDR1 SGHTA, CDR2 FQGTGA. The CDR3 covers 12 residues. The CDR3 nucleotides are TGTGCCAGCAGCTCCCCGGGACAGGAAGCTTTCTTT. Translating it yields CASSSPGQEAFF.